This entry features one TCR beta chain sequence. What this receptor recognizes is not known. This record comes from a study of CXCR3-negative and CXCR3-positive naive CD8 T cells (dated by TCRdb to about 2019). For the wider study: In total, about 135 million TRB reads were obtained, corresponding to roughly 1.5 +/- 0.3 million reads per library. Diversity and physicochemical repertoire analyses were performed on about ten donors pooled from two independent experiments. For the TRBV-TRBJ cluster analysis, the naive subsets came from 5 donors, while the memory cells came from 3 donors. The full study reports these points: TRBV-TRBJ usage was similar between naive CXCR3-negative and CXCR3-positive cells from the same donor, while memory cells showed distinct patterns. Repertoire diversity was comparably high in both naive subsets but much lower in memory CD8+ T cells. Because CXCR3 expression was partially decreased after cryopreservation, freshly isolated PBMCs were used for most assays. Because surface CD5, which is linked to self-reactivity in mice, was comparable between the naive subsets, TCR interaction strength was also inferred from TRB CDR3 physicochemical properties. Compared with CXCR3-negative naive cells, CXCR3-positive naive cells had TRB CDR3s with higher hydrophobicity (lower Kidera factor 4), lower energy, and higher strength and volume indices.

Each CD8+ T cell subset was flow-sorted in triplicate, with about 320,000 cells per subset placed directly into RLT lysis buffer. Naive CD8+ T cells were defined stringently as CD45RO-CCR7+CD27+CD95- to exclude memory contaminants. Standard density gradient centrifugation was used to isolate peripheral blood mononuclear cells from buffy coats. A FACSAria III was used to flow-sort naive CD8+ T cells into CXCR3-negative and CXCR3-positive populations. Total RNA was extracted from sorted cells with an RNeasy Mini Kit. The sample was run on a NextSeq 550. The Human TCR Profiling Kit (MiLaboratory) was used to make UMI-labeled 5' RACE TRB cDNA libraries. cDNA synthesis used the entire amount of extracted RNA, and PCR amplification then used the entire amount of cDNA produced. Libraries were prepared in parallel using an identical number of PCR cycles. Concerning the study's data processing: MIGEC and MiXCR extracted about 50,000 +/- 10,000 unique UMI-labeled TRB cDNA molecules per library, requiring at least two reads per UMI. On average, each library contained approximately 40,000 +/- 10,000 functional in-frame TRB CDR3 nucleotide clonotypes without stop codons. After downsampling to 5000 UMI-labeled TRB molecules per sample, diversity metrics such as normalized Shannon-Wiener and Chao1 were calculated in VDJtools. VDJtools computed clonotype-size-weighted physicochemical properties of the central five CDR3 residues: interaction energy, strength, volume and Kidera factor 4. TCRdb reprocessed the public reads and reports one entry per CDR3 protein sequence, without DNA. The V and J calls shown here were made by TCRdb, not taken from the authors' results. The table held for this sample gives 100,000 or so distinct CDR3 sequences. Around 1.8% of the sample belongs to the ten largest clones.

Sequencing used naive CXCR3- CD8+ T cells from blood. Read against the paper, the sample's cell subset or site label means: CD45RO-CCR7+CD27+CD95- naive CD8+ T cells lacking CXCR3 (TNR3-). The source of this sequence is a human donor in good health. Some clones in this sample may be carry-over from other donors' samples.

The CDR3 sequence is CSVVGGIYEQYF. The V and J genes are TRBV29-1 and TRBJ2-7; TCRdb selects TRBD1, and the lack of DNA leaves this call unchecked. Reading the germline V gene gives CDR1 SQVTM and CDR2 ANQGSEA. Reading from cysteine to phenylalanine, the CDR3 counts 12 amino acids. DNA is not recorded here.